This TCR beta chain was observed in a study of T cell responses to AZD1222 COVID-19 vaccine (dated by TCRdb to the early 2020s). A note on the overall study: AZD1222 recipients whose second dose came at about 4 weeks and those whose second dose came at about 12 weeks were combined into one group, since spike-specific TCR depth and breadth did not differ between the two schedules. TCR sequencing covered 230 to 250 trial participants: roughly 200 given two doses of AZD1222 and about 26 given two doses of MenACWY control vaccine. Trial participants were enrolled by age into subgroups of 18-55, 56-69 and 70-plus years, and around 150, 29 and 61 TCR-sequenced participants, respectively, were included in these subgroups. Overall results and qualifications from the work: Spike-specific TCR breadth and depth rose significantly after two AZD1222 doses compared with day 0 and with MenACWY recipients. Only six or seven AZD1222 recipients were SARS-CoV-2 seropositive at baseline, limiting conclusions about previously exposed vaccinees. In the small 56-69-year group, the increase in depth fell short of significance, most likely because of low power. Because no samples from the day 14 peak response were available, repertoires could be characterized only after the peak T cell response. Reportedly, close to half of the unique spike-specific TCRs recognized epitopes lying outside the regions that are mutated in the B.1.351 and B.1.1.7 variants. Vaccine-associated CD4 TCRs spanned the whole spike protein, with dominant responses in regions 160-218 and 743-854. Participants were mostly white British and included more females than males, and it was suggested by the authors that clonal diversity may have been underestimated.

The CDR3 regions of human TCRbeta chains were subjected to immunosequencing. On the study's bioinformatics: TCRs in the repertoires were compared against a reference library of SARS-CoV-2-specific TCRs that had been generated with the MIRA antigen-specificity platform. Breadth meant the fraction of unique TCRs that were SARS-CoV-2-associated, whereas depth meant the fraction of total T cells that were SARS-CoV-2-associated. Using the MIRA data, every spike-specific TCR was mapped to the spike region that the TCR reacted to and assigned to either a CD4 or a CD8 class. Log10-transformed breadth and depth values were compared by one-way ANOVA with Sidak's multiple comparisons tests. TCRdb took this table from immuneACCESS and kept in-frame rearrangements with V and J called. Such tables lack part of the clones; where checked against another copy, unresolved V genes explain under half of the gap, and the rest is unexplained. V and J calls and clone size are given by that table; D and trimming were obtained from the DNA. The sample yields approximately 110,000 clones; around 82% were counted once. About 6% of the sample belongs to the ten largest clones.

Including cysteine and phenylalanine, the CDR3 has 12 amino acids. CDR3 DNA is the only sequence kept; it has 36 bases, read in frame from the first base. The germline V gene provides CDR1 MDHEN and CDR2 SYDVKM. Relative to germline, V is 8 bases shorter and J is 2 bases shorter, with 10 bases between their ends. This clone was recorded once. Its specific antigen is unknown. Base qualities are not provided; no much larger clone lies one nucleotide away. Per the publication, the time point label means: baseline before first vaccination. Samples from vaccinated people were obtained from the UK trials COV001 and COV002, which included a single-blind randomized controlled phase 2/3 trial of AZD1222 (ChAdOx1 nCoV-19) in healthy adults. For TCRbeta chain sequencing, PBMC samples were collected from trial participants at day 0 and at day 28 after the second dose.

This TCR was sampled from an adult in good health. The specimen comprised peripheral blood, sampled on day 0 of AZD1222 vaccination. The chain links TRBV28 with TRBJ2-7; D gene: possibly TRBD2, on 6 matching bases. The CDR3 in this case is CASGRRAYEQYF. The DNA sequence follows: TGTGCCAGCGGCCGGAGGGCCTACGAGCAGTACTTC. When the CDR3 is completed using the reference TRBV28 and TRBJ2-7 genes on either side, the full variable domain is DVKVTQSSRYLVKRTGEKVFLECVQDMDHENMFWYRQDPGLGLRLIYFSYDVKMKEKGDIPEGYSVSREKKERFSLILESASTNQTSMYLCASGRRAYEQYFGPGTRLTVT.